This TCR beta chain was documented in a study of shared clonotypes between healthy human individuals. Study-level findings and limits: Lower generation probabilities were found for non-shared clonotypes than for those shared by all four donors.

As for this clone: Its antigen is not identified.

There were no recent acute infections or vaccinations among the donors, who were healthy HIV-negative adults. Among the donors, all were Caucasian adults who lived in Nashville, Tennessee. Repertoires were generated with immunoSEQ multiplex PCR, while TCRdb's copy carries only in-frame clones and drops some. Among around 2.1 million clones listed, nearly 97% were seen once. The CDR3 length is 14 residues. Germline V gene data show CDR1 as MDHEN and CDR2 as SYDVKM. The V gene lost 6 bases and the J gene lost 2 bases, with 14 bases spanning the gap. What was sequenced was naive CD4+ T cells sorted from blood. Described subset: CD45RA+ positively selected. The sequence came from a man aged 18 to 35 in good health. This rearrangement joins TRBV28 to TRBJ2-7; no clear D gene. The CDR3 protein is CASSRRWNPYEQYF. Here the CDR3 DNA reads TGTGCCAGCAGCAGGCGCTGGAATCCCTACGAGCAGTACTTC.